The 28 T cell receptor beta chains below all came from one sample that was sequenced in a study of human T cells and chemical hapten exposure. TCRdb reprocessed the RACE reads via MiXCR and lists one record per CDR3 protein. Here the sample spans about 190,000 distinct CDR3 sequences, under 25% being singletons. Time point in this sample: patch test 3, about 24 weeks after DPC sensitization. As to treatment: therapeutic diphenylcyclopropenone sensitization with weekly scalp DPC. The specimen was whole blood, collected in connection with sensitization to the hapten diphenylcyclopropenone (DPC). The receptor source for this set is a woman in her 40s with alopecia areata. Some clones in this sample may be carry-over from other donors' samples.

This clonotype was observed many times. This chain uses TRBV11-2 with TRBJ2-7; 9 bases fit TRBD2. CDR3 length: 15 amino acids. Per the germline V gene, CDR1 is SGHAT and CDR2 is FQNNGV. The J segment lost 2 bases and the V segment lost 4 bases, leaving 6 bases of the junction unmatched. The CDR3 loop is CASSSGLASAYEQYF. For the CDR3, the DNA is TGTGCCAGCAGCTCCGGACTAGCGTCAGCCTACGAGCAGTACTTC.

This clonotype has only a few counts. V gene TRBV14 combines with J gene TRBJ2-1; the D gene is possibly TRBD2 (6 bases). This CDR3 contains 12 residues. Germline values: CDR1 SGHDN, CDR2 FVKESK. Between the trimmed V and J ends, which lost 0 bases and 11 bases, there was a span of 8 bases. The CDR3 nucleotides are TGTGCCAGCAGCCAAGATGGAGGGAAGCAGTTCTTC. This codes for CASSQDGGKQFF. The full variable domain, completed using reference TRBV14 and TRBJ2-1, is EAGVTQFPSHSVIEKGQTVTLRCDPISGHDNLYWYRRVMGKEIKFLLHFVKESKQDESGMPNNRFLAERTGGTYSTLKVQPAELEDSGVYFCASSQDGGKQFFGPGTRLTVL.

V gene TRBV28 combines with J gene TRBJ2-7; possibly TRBD2 for D (6 bases). CDR3 length: 16 amino acids. Germline CDR1 MDHEN, CDR2 SYDVKM. The ends were cut back, 4 bases at V and 0 bases at J, with 16 bases in the middle. The CDR3 reads CASSSVGTRPSYEQYF. CDR3 sequence (DNA): TGTGCCAGCAGTTCAGTGGGGACTCGCCCCTCCTACGAGCAGTACTTC.

This chain joins TRBV5-1 and TRBJ1-4; D is uncertain. The CDR3 sequence is 15 residues long. V lost 6 bases, J lost 0 bases, and 12 bases lay in between. In germline, CDR1 is SGHRS, CDR2 YFSETQ. The CDR3: CASTRDGATNEKLFF. CDR3 sequence (DNA): TGCGCCAGCACCCGCGACGGGGCAACTAATGAAAAACTGTTTTTT. Combining the CDR3 with reference TRBV5-1 and TRBJ1-4 gives the whole variable domain KAGVTQTPRYLIKTRGQQVTLSCSPISGHRSVSWYQQTPGQGLQFLFEYFSETQRNKGNFPGRFSGRQFSNSRSEMNVSTLELGDSALYLCASTRDGATNEKLFFGSGTQLSVL.

The genes are TRBV12-3 or TRBV12-4 and TRBJ2-2; TRBD1 matches at 9 bases. The V segment lost 5 bases and the J segment 5 bases; nucleotides outside the gene matches: 6. This CDR3 spans 15 amino acids. The CDR3 loop reads CASSARQGGTGELFF. The DNA of the CDR3 is TGTGCCAGCAGTGCCAGACAGGGGGGGACCGGGGAGCTGTTTTTT.

The chain combines TRBV6-5 with TRBJ2-3; D is unclear. Germline values: CDR1 MNHEY, CDR2 SVGAGI. This CDR3 comprises 14 residues. Trimming cost V 2 bases and J 0 bases, with 6 bases left between them. The CDR3 bases are TGTGCCAGCAGTTACACCATAAGCACAGATACGCAGTATTTT. Translated: CASSYTISTDTQYF.

The genes are TRBV21-1 and TRBJ2-1; the listed D gene, TRBD2, was not tested against the DNA. TRBV21-1 counts as a pseudogene. The length of the CDR3 is 19 residues. CDR3: CASSKLPSGSPRSYNEQFF. The CDR3 coding sequence is TGTGCCAGCAGCAAATTACCTAGCGGGAGTCCCCGCTCCTACAATGAGCAGTTCTTC.

This clonotype was recorded a few times. This rearrangement joins TRBV5-1 to TRBJ2-7; 9 positions agree with TRBD1. The V gene's germline CDR1 is SGHRS and CDR2 YFSETQ. Trimming took 5 bases from V and 4 from J; bases not matched to a gene: 10. CDR3 length equals 15 residues. The CDR3 is CASSYTTGGAYEQYF. The CDR3 DNA reads TGCGCCAGCAGTTACACCACAGGGGGCGCGTACGAGCAGTACTTC.

This clonotype was seen a few times. The gene calls are TRBV20-1 and TRBJ2-1, with a possible D match to TRBD1 (5 bases). The CDR3 length is 14 residues. Looked up from germline, CDR1 is DFQATT and CDR2 is SNEGSKA (reference sequence). V shed 0 bases and J shed 3 bases, with 9 bases lying between them. The CDR3 sequence: CSARDRVHYNEQFF. The CDR3 DNA is TGCAGTGCTAGAGACAGGGTCCACTACAATGAGCAGTTCTTC.

The table lists this clonotype with a few counts. The rearrangement links TRBV18 to TRBJ2-2; D may be TRBD1 (6 bases). CDR1 is KGHSH and CDR2 is LQKENI in the germline V gene. The length of the CDR3 is 15 residues. V lost 6 bases, J lost 0 bases, and 11 bases lay in between. CDR3 amino acids: CASSSGQTNTGELFF. CDR3 nucleotide sequence: TGTGCCAGCTCGTCAGGACAGACGAACACCGGGGAGCTGTTTTTT.

The chain recombines TRBV5-8 with TRBJ2-1; D ambiguous. Trimming took off 4 bases at V and 1 base at J, with 12 bases between the two ends. This CDR3 has 15 residues. Germline lookup yields CDR1 SGHTS and CDR2 YDEGEE. CDR3 in amino acids: CASSPDGYSYNEQFF. Written as DNA, the CDR3 is TGTGCCAGCAGCCCTGATGGGTATTCCTACAATGAGCAGTTCTTC. The entire variable domain, with the rest obtained from reference TRBV5-8 and TRBJ2-1, is as follows: EAGVTQSPTHLIKTRGQQATLRCSPISGHTSVYWYQQALGLGLQFLLWYDEGEERNRGNFPPRFSGRQFPNYSSELNVNALELEDSALYLCASSPDGYSYNEQFFGPGTRLTVL.

This sequence joins TRBV4-3 and TRBJ2-7; tentatively, D is TRBD1 (6 bases). Trimming left V 2 bases short and J 9 bases short, with 14 bases between. CDR3 length: 13 residues. The V gene's germline CDR1 is LGHNA and CDR2 YSLEER. CDR3 region: CASSQNTGWWQYF. DNA of the CDR3: TGCGCCAGCAGCCAAAATACAGGGTGGTGGCAGTACTTC.

The chain couples TRBV6-5 to TRBJ2-1, with D maybe TRBD1 (6 bases). Between the trimmed V and J ends, which lost 6 bases and 4 bases, there was a span of 13 bases. Germline V CDR1 and CDR2: MNHEY, SVGAGI. The CDR3 loop spans 14 amino acids. CDR3: CASSTGPPYNEQFF. In DNA, the CDR3 is TGTGCCAGCAGCACAGGGCCCCCTTACAATGAGCAGTTCTTC.

V and J are TRBV20-1 and TRBJ1-5, with 7 positions matching TRBD1. The CDR3 length is 15 residues. Germline trimming cut 4 bases from V and 6 bases from J; bases unmatched to any gene: 12. Germline V gene data show CDR1 as DFQATT and CDR2 as SNEGSKA (reference sequence). In DNA form, the CDR3 reads TGCAGTGCTATCATCGGGCAGGGGGGTATTCAGCCCCAGCATTTT. This sequence encodes CSAIIGQGGIQPQHF.

The genes are TRBV20-1 and TRBJ2-3; D could derive from TRBD1 or TRBD2 (5 bases each). CDR3 length: 16 amino acids. Germline assignment: CDR1 DFQATT and CDR2 SNEGSKA (reference sequence). Trimming cost V 0 bases and J 1 base, with 14 bases left between them. CDR3 amino acids: CSARDGASFRTDTQYF. The CDR3 coding sequence is TGCAGTGCTAGAGATGGGGCTAGCTTTCGCACAGATACGCAGTATTTT.

The chain links TRBV6-5 to TRBJ1-1; 8 nucleotides agree with TRBD1. Trimming took 6 bases from V and 1 from J; bases not matched to a gene: 4. This CDR3 has 14 amino acids. The V gene's germline CDR1 is MNHEY and CDR2 SVGAGI. This CDR3 reads CASRMDRENTEAFF. In DNA, the CDR3 is TGTGCCAGCAGAATGGACAGGGAGAACACTGAAGCTTTCTTT.

Only a few counts were recorded for this clonotype. The CDR3 DNA reads TGTGCCAGCAGTGTGGAGGGACAGCTAGTTTACGAGCAGTACTTC. Translated: CASSVEGQLVYEQYF. The gene calls are TRBV6-1 and TRBJ2-7; D might be TRBD1 (7 bases). Germline assignment: CDR1 MNHNS and CDR2 SASEGT. Trimming stripped 4 bases from V and 4 bases from J, with 17 bases between. This CDR3 is 15 amino acids long.

The gene calls are TRBV2 and TRBJ2-5; D call uncertain. V lost 1 base to trimming and J lost 1 base, with 10 bases between them. This CDR3 has 15 residues. Germline CDR1 SNHLY, CDR2 FYNNEI. CDR3: CASSEGGTSQETQYF. The CDR3 DNA is TGTGCCAGCAGTGAAGGGGGTACGTCCCAAGAGACCCAGTACTTC. The full variable domain, in which reference TRBV2 and TRBJ2-5 provide the parts outside the CDR3, is EPEVTQTPSHQVTQMGQEVILRCVPISNHLYFYWYRQILGQKVEFLVSFYNNEISEKSEIFDDQFSVERPDGSNFTLKIRSTKLEDSAMYFCASSEGGTSQETQYFGPGTRLLVL.

This clonotype was seen a handful of times. The chain uses TRBV20-1 and TRBJ1-3; D perhaps matches TRBD1 (5 bases). The length of the CDR3 is 16 residues. Germline CDR1 DFQATT, CDR2 SNEGSKA (reference sequence). Trimming pared 3 bases from V and 0 bases from J, leaving 15 bases between. CDR3 loop: CSASRPDRHSGNTIYF. DNA of the CDR3: TGCAGTGCTAGTAGGCCCGACAGACACTCTGGAAACACCATATATTTT.

This clonotype was picked up many times. The chain carries TRBV4-3 and TRBJ2-7, with a tentative D call TRBD2 (6 bases). This CDR3 contains 14 residues. Looked up from germline, CDR1 is LGHNA and CDR2 is YSLEER. V was cut by 1 base and J by 2 bases, with 9 bases left in between. The CDR3 loop reads CASSQGGIPYEQYF. The CDR3 DNA sequence: TGCGCCAGCAGCCAAGGCGGGATTCCCTACGAGCAGTACTTC.

This chain connects TRBV20-1 to TRBJ2-1, with 7 bases that match TRBD2. CDR1 is DFQATT and CDR2 is SNEGSKA in the germline V gene (reference sequence). The CDR3 totals 14 residues. Trimming took 1 base from V and 3 from J; bases not matched to a gene: 3. The CDR3 loop is CSARVSGNYNEQFF. The CDR3 nucleotides are TGCAGTGCTAGAGTGAGCGGGAACTACAATGAGCAGTTCTTC.

This clonotype occurred a few times. The gene calls are TRBV29-1 and TRBJ2-5; 7 bases fit TRBD2. With 6 bases clipped from V and 4 bases from J, the junction kept 14 bases outside the gene matches. CDR3 size: 15 residues. CDR1 SQVTM and CDR2 ANQGSEA come from the germline V gene. CDR3 loop: CSVALLAGVTETQYF. In DNA, the CDR3 is TGCAGCGTCGCGCTTCTTGCGGGAGTTACAGAGACCCAGTACTTC.

This rearrangement joins TRBV7-2 to TRBJ1-5, with D possibly matching TRBD1 (5 bases). Germline CDR1 is SGHTA and CDR2 is FQGNSA. The V gene lost 5 bases and the J gene lost 6 bases, with 17 bases spanning the gap. The CDR3 consists of 15 residues. DNA for the CDR3: TGTGCCAGCAGCGTACAGTGGGCGCAGGGTCAGCCCCAGCATTTT. Encoded protein: CASSVQWAQGQPQHF.

This clonotype has ten or more counts. The chain has TRBV20-1 and TRBJ1-5; TRBD1 is a possible D gene (6 bases). V lost 0 bases, J lost 7 bases, and 22 bases lay in between. This CDR3 region has 17 residues. Germline CDR1 DFQATT, CDR2 SNEGSKA (reference sequence). CDR3 loop: CSARDPTIHRDSQPQHF. The DNA of the CDR3 is TGCAGTGCTAGAGATCCCACCATCCACAGGGACTCCCAGCCCCAGCATTTT.

The chain carries TRBV4-3 and TRBJ2-7, with TRBD2 matching over 9 bases. Germline trimming cut 3 bases from V and 3 bases from J; bases unmatched to any gene: 9. CDR1 is LGHNA, CDR2 YSLEER, per germline. The CDR3 extends over 16 amino acids. The CDR3 nucleotides are TGCGCCAGCAGCCATTCGGCTAGCGGGAAGATCTACGAGCAGTACTTC. Translating it yields CASSHSASGKIYEQYF.

V is TRBV5-6 and J is TRBJ1-1; 7 positions agree with TRBD1. Trimming at V came to 4 bases and at J to 5 bases, leaving 8 bases not matched to a gene. The germline CDR1 and CDR2 sequences are SGHDT and YYEEEE. There are 14 residues in the CDR3. CDR3 bases: TGTGCCAGCAGCCGGGGACAGCTACGTACTGAAGCTTTCTTT. Protein sequence: CASSRGQLRTEAFF.

This clonotype has a handful of counts. The chain uses TRBV10-3 and TRBJ2-7; D is ambiguous. Trimming pared 7 bases from V and 4 bases from J, leaving 14 bases between. The CDR3 spans 13 residues. Germline assignment: CDR1 ENHRY and CDR2 SYGVKD. The CDR3 region has the DNA TGTGCCATCAAGGGCTTTACCGGGTACGAGCAGTACTTC. Its translation: CAIKGFTGYEQYF.

This rearrangement joins TRBV7-9 to TRBJ2-1; 8 positions match TRBD1. The CDR3 sequence is 15 residues long. Germline-derived CDR1 and CDR2 are SEHNR and FQNEAQ (reference sequence). V trimming: 4 bases; J trimming: 3 bases; junction bases outside the gene matches: 5. In DNA form, the CDR3 reads TGTGCCAGCAGCTCCGGACAGGGCCTCTACAATGAGCAGTTCTTC. Encoded protein: CASSSGQGLYNEQFF.